Listed below are T cell receptor beta chains from one sample, sequenced in a study of blood T cell repertoires in COVID-19. TCRdb's copy holds only in-frame clones and misses some; the assay was immunoSEQ multiplex PCR. The profile shows about 69,000 clones, 60% to 80% of them singletons. Material: peripheral blood. The receptors derive from a human donor in a cohort sampled during active COVID-19. CDR3s include the opening cysteine and the closing phenylalanine or tryptophan. D genes are given only for firm matches. A row's size may be missing; if present it is once, few, many or a size class.

j_gene,abundance,v_gene,d_gene,CDR3aa,CDR3nt
TRBJ1-6,.,TRBV5-1,.,CASSNDRSLHF,TGCGCCAGCAGCAACGACAGATCCCTCCACTTT
TRBJ2-4,once,TRBV12-3/TRBV12-4,TRBD1,CASTRTGVHIQYF,TGTGCCAGCACCAGGACAGGGGTTCACATTCAGTACTTC
TRBJ1-2,once,TRBV5-4,.,CASSGRGGGYTF,TGTGCCAGCAGCGGGAGGGGGGGTGGCTACACCTTC
TRBJ1-1,many,TRBV28,TRBD1,CASSSGGTEAFF,TGTGCCAGCAGTTCAGGGGGCACTGAAGCTTTCTTT
TRBJ1-6,.,TRBV10-3,TRBD1,CAISGTGQLNSPLHF,TGTGCCATCAGCGGAACGGGACAGCTAAATTCACCCCTCCACTTT
TRBJ2-3,.,TRBV6-1,TRBD2,CASSVSGGDGTDTQYF,TGTGCCAGCAGTGTTAGCGGGGGGGATGGGACAGATACGCAGTATTTT
TRBJ2-2,.,TRBV9,TRBD1,CASSVTQGATGELFF,TGTGCCAGCAGCGTAACCCAGGGGGCCACCGGGGAGCTGTTTTTT
TRBJ2-1,few,TRBV7-9,.,CASSQSGKRSGNEQFF,TGTGCCAGCAGCCAAAGCGGCAAGCGGAGCGGGAATGAGCAGTTCTTC
TRBJ1-5,few,TRBV6-4,TRBD1,CASSAQGAEQPQHF,TGTGCCAGCAGTGCCCAGGGGGCGGAACAGCCCCAGCATTTT
TRBJ2-2,.,TRBV10-3,TRBD2,CAISDGRGGNTGELFF,TGTGCCATCAGTGACGGCCGCGGGGGGAACACCGGGGAGCTGTTTTTT
TRBJ1-1,.,TRBV6-1,TRBD1,CASSEDRVRGEAFF,TGTGCCAGCAGTGAGGACAGGGTAAGAGGTGAAGCTTTCTTT
TRBJ2-5,.,TRBV2,.,CASSGASRETQYF,TGTGCCAGCAGTGGGGCGAGTCGTGAGACCCAGTACTTC
TRBJ2-3,.,TRBV10-3,.,CAISGSVSTDTQYF,TGTGCCATCTCAGGCTCAGTGTCCACAGATACGCAGTATTTT
TRBJ2-7,.,TRBV5-4,.,CASSLTAWSSEQYF,TGTGCCAGCAGCTTGACCGCCTGGAGTTCCGAGCAGTACTTC
TRBJ2-1,.,TRBV7-2,.,CASSLWGVPVEQFF,TGTGCCAGCAGCTTATGGGGAGTCCCCGTTGAGCAGTTCTTC
TRBJ1-4,.,TRBV30,.,CAWSRGSGEKLFF,TGTGCCTGGAGTAGGGGTAGCGGGGAAAAACTGTTTTTT
TRBJ2-7,once,TRBV28,TRBD1,CASSSPDRPLTAYEQYF,TGTGCCAGCAGTTCGCCGGACAGGCCACTTACGGCCTACGAGCAGTACTTC
TRBJ2-1,.,TRBV12-3/TRBV12-4,.,CASAWTLYNEQFF,TGTGCCTCAGCTTGGACACTTTACAATGAGCAGTTCTTC
TRBJ1-6,.,TRBV6-6,.,CASSQGGRNSPLHF,TGTGCCAGCAGCCAGGGAGGCCGTAATTCACCCCTCCACTTT
TRBJ2-3,.,TRBV3-1/TRBV3-2,TRBD2,CASSQRLAGDTDTQYF,TGTGCCAGCAGCCAAAGGCTAGCGGGAGACACAGATACGCAGTATTTT
TRBJ2-5,few,TRBV7-9,TRBD1,CASSLLAGGREETQYF,TGTGCCAGCAGCTTATTGGCAGGGGGCAGGGAAGAGACCCAGTACTTC
TRBJ1-5,.,TRBV3-1/TRBV3-2,.,CASSPQAANQPQHF,TGTGCCAGCAGTCCCCAGGCAGCCAATCAGCCCCAGCATTTT
TRBJ1-1,.,TRBV12-3/TRBV12-4,TRBD1,CASSFVQGAEAFF,TGTGCCAGCAGTTTCGTTCAGGGGGCTGAAGCTTTCTTT
TRBJ1-1,few,TRBV3-1/TRBV3-2,.,CASSLGGGRSTEAFF,TGTGCCAGCAGCCTAGGGGGAGGGCGTAGCACTGAAGCTTTCTTT
TRBJ2-7,many,TRBV2,.,CASSEAGAREGDF,TGTGCCAGCAGTGAAGCCGGCGCAAGGGAAGGGGACTTC
TRBJ1-3,.,TRBV4-1,.,CASSHPLEGQRRQNTIYF,TGCGCCAGCAGCCACCCTCTCGAGGGACAAAGGAGGCAAAACACCATATATTTT
TRBJ1-5,.,TRBV18,.,CASSISDSNQPQHF,TGTGCCAGCTCAATCTCAGATAGCAATCAGCCCCAGCATTTT
TRBJ2-1,.,TRBV6-5,TRBD2,CASSRGGVHNEQFF,TGTGCCAGCAGTCGGGGAGGGGTCCACAATGAGCAGTTCTTC
TRBJ2-1,.,TRBV12-5,TRBD2,CASGPGGRGPYNEQFF,TGTGCTAGTGGTCCCGGGGGGAGGGGACCTTACAATGAGCAGTTCTTC